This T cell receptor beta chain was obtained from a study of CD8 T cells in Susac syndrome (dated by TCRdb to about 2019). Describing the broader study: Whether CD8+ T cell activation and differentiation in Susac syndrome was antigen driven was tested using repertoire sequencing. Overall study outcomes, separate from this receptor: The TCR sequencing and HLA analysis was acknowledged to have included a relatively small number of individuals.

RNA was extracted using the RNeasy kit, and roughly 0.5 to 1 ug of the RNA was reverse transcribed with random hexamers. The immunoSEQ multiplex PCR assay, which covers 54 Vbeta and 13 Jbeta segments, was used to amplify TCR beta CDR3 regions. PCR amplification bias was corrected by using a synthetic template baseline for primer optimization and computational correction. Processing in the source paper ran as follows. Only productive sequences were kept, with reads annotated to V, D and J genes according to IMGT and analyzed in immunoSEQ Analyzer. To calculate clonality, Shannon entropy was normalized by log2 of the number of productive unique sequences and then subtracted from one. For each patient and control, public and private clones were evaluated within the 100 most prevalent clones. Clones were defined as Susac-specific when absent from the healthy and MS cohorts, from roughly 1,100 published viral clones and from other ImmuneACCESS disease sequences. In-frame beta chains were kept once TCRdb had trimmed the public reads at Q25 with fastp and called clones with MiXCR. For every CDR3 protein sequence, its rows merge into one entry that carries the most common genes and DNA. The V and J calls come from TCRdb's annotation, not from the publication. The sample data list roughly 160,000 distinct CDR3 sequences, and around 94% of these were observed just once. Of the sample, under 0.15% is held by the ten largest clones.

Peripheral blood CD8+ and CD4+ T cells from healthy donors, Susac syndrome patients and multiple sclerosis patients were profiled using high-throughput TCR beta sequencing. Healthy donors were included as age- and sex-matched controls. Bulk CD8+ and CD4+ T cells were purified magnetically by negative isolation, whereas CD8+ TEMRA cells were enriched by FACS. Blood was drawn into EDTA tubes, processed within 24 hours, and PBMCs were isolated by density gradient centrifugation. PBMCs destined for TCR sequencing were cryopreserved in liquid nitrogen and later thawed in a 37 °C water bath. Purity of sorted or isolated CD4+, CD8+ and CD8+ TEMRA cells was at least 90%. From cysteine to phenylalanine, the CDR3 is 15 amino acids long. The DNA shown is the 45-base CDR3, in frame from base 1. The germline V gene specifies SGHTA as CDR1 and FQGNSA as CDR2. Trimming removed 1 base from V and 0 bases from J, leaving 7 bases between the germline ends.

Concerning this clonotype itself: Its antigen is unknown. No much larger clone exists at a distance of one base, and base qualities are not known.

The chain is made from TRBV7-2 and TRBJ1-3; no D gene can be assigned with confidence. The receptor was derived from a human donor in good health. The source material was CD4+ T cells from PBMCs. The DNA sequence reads TGTGCCAGCAGCTTAGGTCATGCCTCTGGAAACACCATATATTTT. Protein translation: CASSLGHASGNTIYF. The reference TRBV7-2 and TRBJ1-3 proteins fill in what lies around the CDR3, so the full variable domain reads GAGVSQSPSNKVTEKGKDVELRCDPISGHTALYWYRQSLGQGLEFLIYFQGNSAPDKSGLPSDRFSAERTGGSVSTLTIQRTQQEDSAVYLCASSLGHASGNTIYFGEGSWLTVV.